Listed here are 23 T cell receptor beta chains from one sample, sequenced in a study of tumor-infiltrating T cells and Merkel cell polyomavirus. For the study at large: The T cells studied were KLL-specific CD8+ cells against Merkel polyomavirus.

Some clones are missing from TCRdb's copy, which holds only in-frame ones; the method was immunoSEQ multiplex PCR. The data hold around 3,000 clones, with approximately 85% observed a single time. Every patient's tumor was robustly positive for Merkel cell polyomavirus Large T antigen on immunohistochemistry. What was sequenced was tumor tissue. Source of these receptors: a man in his fifties or sixties with Merkel cell carcinoma.

The chain employs TRBV6-1 and TRBJ1-2, with D tentatively TRBD1 (5 bases). The V end was cut by 3 bases, the J end by 2 bases, with 10 bases between. The germline CDR1 and CDR2 sequences are MNHNS and SASEGT. The CDR3 extends over 14 amino acids. In DNA form, the CDR3 reads TGTGCCAGCAGTGACAGGGTCGTCAACTATGGCTACACCTTC. This gives the protein CASSDRVVNYGYTF.

This clone was seen a single time. This sequence joins TRBV29-1 and TRBJ2-3; the match to TRBD2 covers 8 bases. V was clipped by 4 bases and J by 2 bases; unmatched bases: 11. The CDR3 has 16 residues. Germline CDR1 is SQVTM and CDR2 is ANQGSEA. DNA for the CDR3: TGCAGCGTTGCAGGGGACCAACTAGCGGACACAGATACGCAGTATTTT. This encodes CSVAGDQLADTDTQYF.

This sequence joins TRBV6-5 and TRBJ1-6; 7 nucleotides line up with TRBD1. Trimming at V came to 0 bases and at J to 9 bases, leaving 5 bases not matched to a gene. The germline V gene encodes CDR1 MNHEY and CDR2 SVGAGI. The length of the CDR3 is 15 residues. Here the CDR3 reads CASSYSFQGGSPLHF. As DNA, the CDR3 is TGTGCCAGCAGTTACTCGTTTCAGGGGGGTTCACCCCTCCACTTT.

The chain carries TRBV5-1 and TRBJ2-5; TRBD1 is a possible D gene (6 bases). The CDR3 sequence is 16 residues long. Germline CDR1 is SGHRS and CDR2 is YFSETQ. The V and J ends lost 4 bases and 2 bases respectively, with 18 bases between them. CDR3 nucleotides: TGCGCCAGCAGCGCGCCGGACAGTGAGGTTCAAGAGACCCAGTACTTC. Translated, it gives CASSAPDSEVQETQYF.

This rearrangement joins TRBV5-1 to TRBJ2-1, with 8 bases identical to TRBD2. The CDR3 covers 16 residues. The germline CDR1 and CDR2 sequences are SGHRS and YFSETQ. V trimming: 2 bases; J trimming: 4 bases; junction bases outside the gene matches: 8. In nucleotides, the CDR3 is TGCGCCAGCAGCTTAGATGCGGGGGGACTTTACAATGAGCAGTTCTTC. Amino acid sequence: CASSLDAGGLYNEQFF.

The chain combines TRBV30 with TRBJ1-2, with D hard to call. The V end lost 3 bases, the J end lost 8 bases, and 16 bases lay between the germline ends. This CDR3 spans 13 amino acids. Germline V gives CDR1 GTSNPN, CDR2 SVGIG (reference sequence). CDR3 sequence reads: CAWSQGPGGGYTF. Written as DNA, the CDR3 is TGTGCCTGGAGCCAAGGCCCAGGTGGAGGCTACACCTTC.

V and J are TRBV19 and TRBJ1-5; TRBD1 aligns across 7 bases. V dropped 3 bases and J dropped 4; count of bases not matched to a gene: 12. CDR1 LNHDA and CDR2 SQIVND come from the germline V gene (reference sequence). This CDR3 has 17 residues. In nucleotides, the CDR3 is TGTGCCAGTAGTATGAGTCGGGCCAGGGGGATTAATCAGCCCCAGCATTTT. The encoded protein is CASSMSRARGINQPQHF.

The CDR3 DNA follows: TGTGCCACCAGCAAAAGCGACACAGCGAAGGGGGCCGGAGAGACCCAGTACTTC. It encodes CATSKSDTAKGAGETQYF. This chain links TRBV15 with TRBJ2-5; 7 bases are shared with TRBD1. Germline V gene lookup returns CDR1 LNHNV and CDR2 YYDKDF (reference sequence). J was trimmed by 4 bases and V by 4 bases; bases with no gene match: 18. This CDR3 has 18 residues.

This rearrangement joins TRBV7-9 to TRBJ2-3, with D perhaps TRBD2 (6 bases). V was clipped by 5 bases and J by 0 bases, with 12 bases between them. Germline values: CDR1 SEHNR, CDR2 FQNEAQ (reference sequence). The length of the CDR3 is 15 residues. The CDR3 here is CASSPWGDSTDTQYF. The CDR3, as DNA: TGTGCCAGCAGCCCATGGGGGGATAGCACAGATACGCAGTATTTT.

This clone was detected once. The J gene is TRBJ1-5, the V gene TRBV7-8; D is unresolved. The CDR3 spans 15 residues. Germline lookup yields CDR1 SGHVS and CDR2 FQNEAQ. V shed 5 bases and J shed 0 bases, with 11 bases lying between them. In DNA form, the CDR3 reads TGTGCCAGCAGCCGCGTGCGGGGTAGCAATCAGCCCCAGCATTTT. It translates to CASSRVRGSNQPQHF.

The chain joins TRBV10-3 to TRBJ1-5; D is undetermined. The CDR3 is made up of 14 amino acids. In germline, CDR1 is ENHRY, CDR2 SYGVKD. Trimming took 2 bases from V and 3 from J, leaving 8 bases between them. This CDR3 reads CAISELGDNQPQHF. The CDR3 DNA sequence: TGTGCCATCAGTGAGCTGGGAGACAATCAGCCCCAGCATTTT.

The chain links TRBV6-5 to TRBJ2-5; possible D gene TRBD2, 6 bases. V lost 5 bases to trimming and J lost 2 bases, with 12 bases between them. The CDR3 covers 14 residues. Germline V gives CDR1 MNHEY, CDR2 SVGAGI. CDR3 loop: CASSPGGAQETQYF. The CDR3 nucleotides are TGTGCCAGCAGTCCCGGAGGGGCGCAAGAGACCCAGTACTTC.

This chain joins TRBV5-6 and TRBJ1-1; tentatively, D is TRBD1 (6 bases). Looked up from germline, CDR1 is SGHDT and CDR2 is YYEEEE. V lost 3 bases, J lost 7 bases, and 16 bases lay in between. The CDR3 totals 14 residues. For the CDR3, the DNA is TGTGCCAGCAGCTACCTACAGGGTGCTGGTGAAGCTTTCTTT. Translating it yields CASSYLQGAGEAFF.

This rearrangement joins TRBV6-4 to TRBJ2-3, with 10 bases matching TRBD2. The CDR3 loop spans 14 amino acids. Germline CDR1 MRHNA, CDR2 SNTAGT. Trimming at V came to 2 bases and at J to 4 bases, leaving 0 bases not matched to a gene. DNA of the CDR3: TGTGCCAGCAGTGACAGCGGGGGGGCAGATACGCAGTATTTT. Its protein is CASSDSGGADTQYF.

The chain couples TRBV18 to TRBJ1-5; tentatively, D is TRBD1 (5 bases). Germline-derived CDR1 and CDR2 are KGHSH and LQKENI. The CDR3 totals 15 residues. Trimming stripped 3 bases from V and 6 bases from J, with 15 bases between. CDR3 coding DNA: TGTGCCAGCTCACCGGGCGGGGACCACGGTCAGCCCCAGCATTTT. As protein: CASSPGGDHGQPQHF.

A note on this clone: Mismatch with germline at one junction end may stem from a read error. The chain employs TRBV7-2 and TRBJ1-1, with D perhaps matching TRBD1 (5 bases). Germline CDR1 and CDR2: SGHTA and FQGNSA. The CDR3 is made up of 14 amino acids. Here the CDR3 reads CASSDYRDGGEASF. The CDR3 DNA follows: TGTGCCAGCAGTGATTACCGGGACGGGGGTGAAGCTTCCTTT.

The chain has TRBV11-1 and TRBJ1-3; D remains unclear. CDR1 is SGHAT and CDR2 is FQDESV in the germline V gene (reference sequence). CDR3 length: 13 residues. V gave up 5 bases and J gave up 6 bases, with 11 bases separating them. CDR3: CASSRGLQNTIYF. The CDR3 region has the DNA TGTGCCAGCAGCCGAGGACTCCAAAACACCATATATTTT.

The rearrangement uses TRBV23-1 and TRBJ2-2, with 8 positions matching TRBD1. TRBV23-1 qualifies as an ORF whose function is uncertain. Trimming at V came to 6 bases and at J to 5 bases, leaving 5 bases not matched to a gene. The CDR3 is 14 amino acids. The CDR3 loop reads CASRGQGGTGELFF. The CDR3 DNA reads as TGCGCCAGCAGAGGACAGGGTGGGACCGGGGAGCTGTTTTTT.

The V gene is TRBV5-4, the J gene TRBJ1-1, with 9 bases fitting TRBD1. Unmatched junction bases numbered 9, after V lost 4 bases and J lost 11 bases. The germline V gene has CDR1 SGHNT and CDR2 YYREEE (reference sequence). The CDR3 contains 13 residues. CDR3 coding DNA: TGTGCCAGCAGCGAAGGGACAGGGTTTGCGGCTTTCTTT. This translates into CASSEGTGFAAFF.

The V and J genes are TRBV2 and TRBJ1-2; 7 bases match TRBD1. The CDR3 has 13 residues. The germline gives CDR1 SNHLY, CDR2 FYNNEI. Trimming removed 7 bases from V and 7 bases from J; junction bases left unmatched: 9. The CDR3 nucleotides read TGTGCCAGCATGACGGACAGGAATAGTGGCTACACCTTC. Its protein is CASMTDRNSGYTF.

The V gene is TRBV27, the J gene TRBJ1-4, with a possible D match to TRBD1 (6 bases). Germline-derived CDR1 and CDR2 are MNHEY and SMNVEV (reference sequence). Trimming left V 0 bases short and J 3 bases short, with 23 bases between. CDR3 length: 20 residues. The chain's CDR3 is CASSLSGVSTRTVSNEKLFF. For the CDR3, the DNA is TGTGCCAGCAGTTTATCGGGAGTGAGTACTCGGACAGTCTCTAATGAAAAACTGTTTTTT.

This clone was found once. Here the CDR3 DNA reads TGTGCCAGCAGTTACTCGGGCCCAGATACGCAGTATTTT. It translates to CASSYSGPDTQYF. This chain uses TRBV6-5 with TRBJ2-3; D is unresolved. V lost 0 bases, J lost 4 bases, and 5 bases lay in between. The CDR3 has 13 amino acids. Germline CDR1 reads MNHEY; CDR2 reads SVGAGI.

The gene calls are TRBV5-6 and TRBJ2-7, with 7 bases aligning to TRBD2. Germline loops: CDR1 SGHDT, CDR2 YYEEEE. V shed 5 bases, J shed 1 base, and the junction held 6 bases outside the gene matches. The CDR3 contains 14 residues. This CDR3 is CASRLFGGSYEQYV. CDR3 DNA sequence: TGTGCCAGCAGGCTGTTCGGGGGGTCCTACGAGCAGTACGTC.